This T cell receptor beta chain was captured by sequencing in a study of T-cell memory formation after mild COVID-19. General study results and limits: While clones contracting from day 15 to 85 were balanced between CD4 and CD8, later expanders leaned CD4+.

As concerns this clonotype: As yet, its antigen is unknown.

From germline, CDR1 is MNHEY and CDR2 SVGEGT. The CDR3 length is 19 residues. J lost 2 bases, V lost 0 bases, and 14 bases had no gene match. TCRdb redid the calling of the 5' RACE reads with MiXCR, one entry per CDR3 protein. This table holds over 150,000 distinct CDR3 sequences, around 13% found once. Sample: PBMCs or a T cell subset sorted from them (not recorded which). This chain uses TRBV6-2 or TRBV6-3 with TRBJ2-7; 9 bases map to TRBD1. The source of this sequence is a man in his late teens or twenties who had mild COVID-19 (a few samples of this study predate the infection). Cell type and time point are not known. In nucleotides, the CDR3 is TGTGCCAGCAGTTACTCCCGGGGGCGACAGGGGGGAACCGCCTACGAGCAGTACGTC. Translation: CASSYSRGRQGGTAYEQYV.